A single sample is the source of the 11 T cell receptor beta chains below, sequenced in a study of blood T cell repertoires in COVID-19. Profiling relied on immunoSEQ multiplex PCR, and the TCRdb table lists in-frame clones only, not all of them. The profile shows fewer than 250,000 clones, roughly 87% of them singletons. Sequenced: PBMCs or T cells enriched from blood (not recorded which). These receptors originate from a woman aged 25 to 39 with acute COVID-19.

The rearrangement links TRBV6-5 to TRBJ2-7; 7 bases fit TRBD1. CDR1 is MNHEY and CDR2 is SVGAGI in the germline V gene. The CDR3 is 13 amino acids. V lost 4 bases and J lost 3; bases outside the gene matches: 3. CDR3 DNA: TGTGCCAGCAGTTCGGACAGGCACTACGAGCAGTACTTC. Its protein is CASSSDRHYEQYF.

The rearrangement joins TRBV5-5 to TRBJ2-5; 8 nucleotides line up with TRBD1. Trimming cost V 0 bases and J 4 bases; bases outside gene matches: 8. The CDR3 runs 16 residues. CDR1 and CDR2 from the germline V gene are SGHKS and YYEKEE (reference sequence). The CDR3 nucleotides read TGTGCCAGCAGCTTGGCCCCCTCCGACAGGGGAGAGACCCAGTACTTC. Protein sequence: CASSLAPSDRGETQYF.

This rearrangement joins TRBV25-1 to TRBJ1-1; no clear D gene. CDR1 is MGHDK, CDR2 SYGVNS, per germline. Deletions cut 2 bases from V and 3 bases from J, with 7 bases between. The CDR3 is made up of 13 amino acids. DNA for the CDR3: TGTGCCAGCAGTGAAGAGCGTTACACTGAAGCTTTCTTT. Translation gives CASSEERYTEAFF.

This sequence joins TRBV19 and TRBJ1-5; weak D call: TRBD1 (6 bases). The CDR3 is 14 amino acids. Between the trimmed V and J ends, which lost 5 bases and 3 bases, there was a span of 11 bases. Germline-derived CDR1 and CDR2 are LNHDA and SQIVND (reference sequence). The CDR3 bases are TGTGCCAGTAGTTCAGGGGCGAACAATCAGCCCCAGCATTTT. Its protein product is CASSSGANNQPQHF. Looking up the rest from reference TRBV19 and TRBJ1-5 gives the full variable domain: DGGITQSPKYLFRKEGQNVTLSCEQNLNHDAMYWYRQDPGQGLRLIYYSQIVNDFQKGDIAEGYSVSREKKESFPLTVTSAQKNPTAFYLCASSSGANNQPQHFGDGTRLSIL.

V is TRBV30 and J is TRBJ1-2; 8 bases fit TRBD1. The V segment lost 2 bases and the J segment 4 bases; nucleotides outside the gene matches: 6. Germline loops: CDR1 GTSNPN, CDR2 SVGIG (reference sequence). This CDR3 comprises 14 residues. The CDR3 sequence is CAWSPGQGSYGYTF. The CDR3 DNA is TGTGCCTGGAGTCCCGGACAGGGATCCTATGGCTACACCTTC.

The chain's CDR3 is CASSPRQGSQPQHF. CDR3 DNA sequence: TGTGCCAGCTCACCCAGACAGGGGAGTCAGCCCCAGCATTTT. This chain uses TRBV18 with TRBJ1-5; 8 nucleotides agree with TRBD1. This CDR3 has 14 amino acids. After removal of 3 bases from V and 6 bases from J, the junction contained 4 bases not matched to a gene. CDR1 is KGHSH and CDR2 is LQKENI in the germline V gene.

The V call is TRBV27, the J call TRBJ2-3, with D tentatively TRBD1 (6 bases). The V end lost 8 bases, the J end lost 1 base, and 16 bases lay between the germline ends. CDR1 MNHEY and CDR2 SMNVEV come from the germline V gene (reference sequence). The CDR3 contains 15 residues. The CDR3 DNA sequence: TGTGCCAGCTGGGGGCCCGGGATCGGCACAGATACGCAGTATTTT. It encodes CASWGPGIGTDTQYF.

This clone was seen a single time. CDR3 region: CASSSWDRVETQYF. CDR3 DNA sequence: TGTGCCAGCAGTTCATGGGACAGGGTTGAGACCCAGTACTTC. This chain connects TRBV7-2 to TRBJ2-5; 9 nucleotides align to TRBD1. This CDR3 is 14 amino acids long. V was clipped by 6 bases and J by 5 bases; unmatched bases: 7. Germline assignment: CDR1 SGHTA and CDR2 FQGNSA.

The V call is TRBV16, the J call TRBJ1-5, with TRBD1 matching 10 bases. This CDR3 is built from 14 residues. Germline CDR1 reads KGHSY; CDR2 reads FQNENV. Trimming removed 5 bases from V and 4 bases from J; junction bases left unmatched: 2. The CDR3 sequence: CASSRTGGNQPQHF. CDR3 DNA: TGTGCCAGCAGCAGGACAGGGGGGAATCAGCCCCAGCATTTT.

This clone was counted once. The chain employs TRBV11-2 and TRBJ2-2; possibly TRBD1 for D (7 bases). The V and J ends lost 0 bases and 4 bases respectively, with 24 bases between them. Germline V lookup: CDR1 SGHAT, CDR2 FQNNGV. The CDR3 covers 20 residues. The CDR3 protein is CASSLEFQFGAGGSTGELFF. The CDR3 nucleotides read TGTGCCAGCAGCTTAGAGTTTCAATTCGGGGCAGGGGGGTCCACCGGGGAGCTGTTTTTT. The entire variable domain, with the rest obtained from reference TRBV11-2 and TRBJ2-2, is as follows: EAGVAQSPRYKIIEKRQSVAFWCNPISGHATLYWYQQILGQGPKLLIQFQNNGVVDDSQLPKDRFSAERLKGVDSTLKIQPAKLEDSAVYLCASSLEFQFGAGGSTGELFFGEGSRLTVL.

The rearrangement uses TRBV29-1 and TRBJ1-1; D remains unclear. Trimming removed 3 bases from V and 1 base from J, with 9 bases in between. Germline CDR1 reads SQVTM; CDR2 reads ANQGSEA. The CDR3 covers 13 residues. In DNA, the CDR3 is TGCAGCGTTGAGTTCAACAAGAACACTGAAGCTTTCTTT. Amino acids: CSVEFNKNTEAFF.